This entry describes one TCR beta chain. Its specific antigen is unknown. The sample holds no much larger clone one base away, and base qualities are not on file. This specimen belongs to a study of blood T cells in healthy people across ages (dated by TCRdb to about 2015). Regarding the study in general: In model experiments, roughly one uniquely barcoded TCR beta cDNA molecule per two T cells was captured by template switching. Using deep sequencing normalized with unique cDNA molecular identifiers, the study measured how TCR beta repertoire diversity changes with age. The donors were split into four age groups: young (average 16 years), middle-aged (roughly 40), aged (around 67) and long-lived (roughly 88). For two donors (one aged 18 to 30 and one aged 80 or older), the study analyzed two additional independent replicas of 1 million unique cDNA reads from the same blood draw. Donors of different ages were randomly distributed across sequencing lanes to avoid experimental bias. Overall study outcomes, separate from this receptor: Observed TCR beta diversity per million T cells fell roughly linearly with age, and a significant reduction was already apparent by age around 40. The CMV infection status of donors was not known, potentially confounding age-related changes in expanded clonotypes. Bulk unsorted PBMC profiling prevented conclusive comparison of naive and antigen-experienced compartments. Estimates of total diversity based on one million sequenced T cells were considered lower bounds and underestimates. A strong correlation was found between observed TCR beta diversity and the percentage of naive T cells measured by flow cytometry. Compared with the aged group, the long-lived group had more naive CD4+ T cells, fewer expanded clones and increased TCR diversity, suggesting age selection.

Systemically healthy Caucasian individuals from Russia, roughly 40 in total and aged about 6 to 95 years, were included as donors. Approximately 9.3 milliliters of peripheral blood were collected from each donor into EDTA-treated Vacutainer tubes. Ficoll-Paque density-gradient centrifugation was used to isolate PBMCs, with at least 6.5 million per sample. Total RNA was extracted from PBMCs with Trizol reagent, with at least 6 micrograms obtained per sample. The percentages of naive CD45RAhigh/CD27high T cells were determined by flow cytometry on a PBMC aliquot from every donor. In the germline V gene, CDR1 corresponds to SGHAT and CDR2 to FQNNGV. Spanning cysteine to phenylalanine, the CDR3 consists of 13 amino acids. Just the 39-base CDR3 DNA is kept, in frame starting at base 1. Between the V and J ends, shortened by 4 bases and 8 bases respectively, the junction contains 12 bases. Libraries were made using 5' RACE. TCRdb records Illumina HiSeq 2500 as the sequencer. A second PCR of roughly 7 to 11 cycles was run with a J-beta primer mix and a sample-barcoded 5' primer. Each TCR beta cDNA molecule received a unique molecular identifier from a template-switch 5' adaptor carrying 12 random nucleotides. Each sample yielded at least 2.5 million CDR3-containing paired-end reads. The Mint cDNA synthesis kit, primed by a TRBC-specific oligonucleotide, was used to synthesize first-strand cDNA from all RNA. After uracil-DNA glycosylase treatment, a first 18-cycle PCR used universal primers M1SS and BC2_uni_R on all cDNA. The authors processed their data as follows. For normalization, 1 million high-quality reads were randomly selected from each sample, with every read carrying a distinct molecular identifier. Reads with shared molecular identifiers were discarded instead of being binned into consensus sequences. MiTCR, set to a Q25 quality threshold and the strictest error-elimination algorithm, was used for CDR3 identification, clonotype clustering and error correction. A nonparametric unseen species model using Euler transformation provided a lower-bound estimate of total TCR beta diversity. The public reads were quality trimmed at Q25 with fastp and then assembled into clones with MiXCR by TCRdb, keeping productive beta chains. CDR3 protein sequences are deduplicated, and each keeps its most common genes and DNA. For this entry, the V and J calls and clone size follow TCRdb and not the study's own pipeline. Present in this sample are some 900,000 distinct CDR3 sequences, roughly 48% of which were seen just once. The top ten constitute 13% of the sample.

This TCR derives from a man under 40 in good health. This chain joins TRBV11-2 to TRBJ2-1; the D gene is unclear. The specimen was blood. The CDR3 region: CASSCFSNDEQFF. The sequenced DNA: TGTGCCAGCAGCTGTTTCTCCAATGATGAGCAGTTCTTC.